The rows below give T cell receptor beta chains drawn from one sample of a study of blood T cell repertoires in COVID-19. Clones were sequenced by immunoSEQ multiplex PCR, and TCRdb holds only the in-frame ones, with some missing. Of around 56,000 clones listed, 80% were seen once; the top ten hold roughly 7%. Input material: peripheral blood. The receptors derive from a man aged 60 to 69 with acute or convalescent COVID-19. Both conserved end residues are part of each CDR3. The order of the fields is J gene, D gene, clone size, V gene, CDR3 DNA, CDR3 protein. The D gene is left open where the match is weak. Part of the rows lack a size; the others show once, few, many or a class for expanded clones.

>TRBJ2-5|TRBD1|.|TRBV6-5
TGTGCCAGCAGCCGGGACAGGGATGAGACCCAGTACTTC
CASSRDRDETQYF
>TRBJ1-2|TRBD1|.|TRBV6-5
TGTGCCAGCATAGGGACAGCGAACTATGGCTACACCTTC
CASIGTANYGYTF
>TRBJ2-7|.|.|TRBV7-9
TGTGCCAGCAGCTCGTTCGGGGGAAGGAATATTGGAGAGCAGTACTTC
CASSSFGGRNIGEQYF
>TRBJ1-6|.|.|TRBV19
TGTGCCAGTAGTTTTCAGGGGCTACAAGATTCACCCCTCCACTTT
CASSFQGLQDSPLHF
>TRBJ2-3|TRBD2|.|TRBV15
TGTGCCACCAGCAGAACTAGCGGGGGGGCGATCCAGGCCCCACGGGATACGCAGTATTTT
CATSRTSGGAIQAPRDTQYF
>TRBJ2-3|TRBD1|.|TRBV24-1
TGTGCCACCAGTGACCCGGGACAGCCCACAGATACGCAGTATTTT
CATSDPGQPTDTQYF
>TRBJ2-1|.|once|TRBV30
TGTGCCTGGAGTGTAAGGGGGGGTGAGCAGTTCTTC
CAWSVRGGEQFF
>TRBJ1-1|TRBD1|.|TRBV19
TGTGCCAGTAGGCAGACAGGGGTGGTAACGAACACTGAAGCTTTCTTT
CASRQTGVVTNTEAFF
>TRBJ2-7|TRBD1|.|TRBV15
TGTGCCACCAGCAGATCACAGGGGGCCCCCTACGAGCAGTACTTC
CATSRSQGAPYEQYF
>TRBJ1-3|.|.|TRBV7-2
TGTGCCAGCAGCCCCCTGACAGGAAACACCATATATTTT
CASSPLTGNTIYF
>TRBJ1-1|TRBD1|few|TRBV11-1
TGTGCCAGCAGCTTAGGGGACAGGGGGCAATACGCTGAAGCTTTCTTT
CASSLGDRGQYAEAFF
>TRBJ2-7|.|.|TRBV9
TGTGCCAGCAGCGTAGGCGTGAGTTCCTACGAGCAGTACTTC
CASSVGVSSYEQYF
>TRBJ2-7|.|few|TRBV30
TGTGCCTGGGCCACAAATTCCTACGAGCAGTACTTC
CAWATNSYEQYF
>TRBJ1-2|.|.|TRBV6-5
TGTGCCAGCAGTCAGGGTGTCTATGGCTACACCTTC
CASSQGVYGYTF
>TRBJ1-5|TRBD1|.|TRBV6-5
TGTGCCAGCAGTCAGGGGGCGGATCAGCCCCAGCATTTT
CASSQGADQPQHF
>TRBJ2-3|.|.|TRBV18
TGTGCCAGCTCACCACCGTGGCGGGAAGATACGCAGTATTTT
CASSPPWREDTQYF
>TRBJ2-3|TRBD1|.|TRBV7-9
TGTGCCAGCAGCTATGGACAGGGGGCGATGGATACGCAGTATTTT
CASSYGQGAMDTQYF
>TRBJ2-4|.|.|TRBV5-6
TGTGCCAGCAGCTTGAACAGTTTAGCCAAAAACATTCAGTACTTC
CASSLNSLAKNIQYF
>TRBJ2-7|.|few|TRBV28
TGTGCCAGCAGTTCGACAGGTTACTCCTACGAGCAGTACTTC
CASSSTGYSYEQYF
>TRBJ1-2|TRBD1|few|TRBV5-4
TGTGCCAGCAGATCCGGGACAGGGGGGCCGACCTATAGCTACACCTTC
CASRSGTGGPTYSYTF
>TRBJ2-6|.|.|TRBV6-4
TGTGCCAGCAGTGAGAGGAACTCTGGGGCCAACGTCCTGACTTTC
CASSERNSGANVLTF
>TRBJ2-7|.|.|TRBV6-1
TGTGCCAGCAGTGATTTAAGACGCGGGGAGCAGTACTTC
CASSDLRRGEQYF
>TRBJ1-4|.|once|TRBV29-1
TGCAGCGTTGAAGTACAGCTTAATGAAAAACTGTTTTTT
CSVEVQLNEKLFF
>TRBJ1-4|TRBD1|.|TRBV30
TGTGCCTCGGCGAGGACAGGGCAAGAAAAACTGTTTTTT
CASARTGQEKLFF
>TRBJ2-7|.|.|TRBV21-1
TGTGCCAGCAGTCCTAGGGCGGGGTCCTCCTACGAGCAGTACTTC
CASSPRAGSSYEQYF
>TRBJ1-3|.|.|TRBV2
TGTGCCAGCACAGGGGAATGGTCTGGAAACACCATATATTTT
CASTGEWSGNTIYF
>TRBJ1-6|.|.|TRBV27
TGTGCCAGCAGTTTATATGGCAGGGTAGGGTCACCCCTCCACTTT
CASSLYGRVGSPLHF
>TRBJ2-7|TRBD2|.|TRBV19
TGTGCCAGTACGGCTAGCGGGGGGGCGGACGGATACGAGCAGTACTTC
CASTASGGADGYEQYF
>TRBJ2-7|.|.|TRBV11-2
TGTGCCAGCAGCCCCCAGAGGGTAACCGTCTACGAGCAGTACTTC
CASSPQRVTVYEQYF
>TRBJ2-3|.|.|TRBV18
TGTGCCAGCTCACCACCTGACATATACCGAGATACGCAGTATTTT
CASSPPDIYRDTQYF
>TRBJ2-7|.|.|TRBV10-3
TGTGCCATCAGTGAGTCACTTTACGAGCAGTACTTC
CAISESLYEQYF
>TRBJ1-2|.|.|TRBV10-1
TGCGCCAGCAGTGTGGTTGAGGTATCCACCTATGGCTACACCTTC
CASSVVEVSTYGYTF
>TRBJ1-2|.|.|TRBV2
TGTGCCAGCTCGAGGCAGGGCGACTATGGCTACACCTTC
CASSRQGDYGYTF
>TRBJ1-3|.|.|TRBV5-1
TGCGCCAGCAGCGTGACAGTAAACGGAAACACCATATATTTT
CASSVTVNGNTIYF
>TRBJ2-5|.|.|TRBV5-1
TGCGCCAGCAGCTTGGGACATAACAGGGCAGGAGAGACCCAGTACTTC
CASSLGHNRAGETQYF
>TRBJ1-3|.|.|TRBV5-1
TGCGCCAGCAGCTTCAGGGGTCCGCTCTCTGGAAACACCATATATTTT
CASSFRGPLSGNTIYF
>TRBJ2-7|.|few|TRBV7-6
TGTGCCAGCAGCTCTGGGGGCCACGAGCAGTACTTC
CASSSGGHEQYF
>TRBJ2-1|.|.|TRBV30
TGTGCCTGGAGTGTACCGCGGACAGTCTACAATGAGCAGTTCTTC
CAWSVPRTVYNEQFF
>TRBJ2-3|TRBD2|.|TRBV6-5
TGTGCCAGCAGATCGAGCGGGACCGGAAAGGAGGGGCAGTATTTT
CASRSSGTGKEGQYF
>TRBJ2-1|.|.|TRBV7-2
TGTGCCAGCAGAGGGCGGGGAACCTTCAATGAGCAGTTCTTC
CASRGRGTFNEQFF
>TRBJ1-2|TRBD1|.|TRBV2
TGTGCCAGCACCCCAACAGGGGTTAACTATGGCTACACCTTC
CASTPTGVNYGYTF
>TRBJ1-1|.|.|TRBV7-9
TGTGCCAGCAGCTTAACGAGGCAGAACACTGAAGCTTTCTTT
CASSLTRQNTEAFF
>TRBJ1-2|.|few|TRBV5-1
TGCGCCAGCAGCTTGTCGACAGGTTCGGGGATCTATGGCTACACCTTC
CASSLSTGSGIYGYTF
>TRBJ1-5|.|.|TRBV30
TGTGCCTGGAGTCAAGGGGCAGGTAGCAATCAGCCCCAGCATTTT
CAWSQGAGSNQPQHF